This record concerns one TCR beta chain sequence. Deletions cut 2 bases from V and 6 bases from J, with 11 bases between. Looked up from germline, CDR1 is MNHEY and CDR2 is SVGAGI. CDR3 size: 13 residues. This table comes from immunoSEQ multiplex PCR, and its TCRdb copy is limited to in-frame clones, with some not included. The data contain tens of thousands of clones, roughly 89% of them singletons. The entry originates in a study of CD8 T cells in acute hepatitis C reinfection. Described time point: naive CD8 control sorted from an acute-time-point sample. This receptor was taken from a young man with chronic hepatitis C. Material: naive CD8+ T cells from PBMCs. This chain uses TRBV6-5 with TRBJ2-7, with a tentative D call TRBD2 (5 bases). CDR3 DNA sequence: TGTGCCAGCAGTTACGGACTTGGTTTCGAGCAGTACTTC. Protein: CASSYGLGFEQYF.